The 29 T cell receptor beta chains listed next were all sequenced from one sample in a study of blood T cell repertoires in COVID-19. Repertoires were generated with immunoSEQ multiplex PCR, while TCRdb's copy carries only in-frame clones and drops some. The sample yields tens of thousands of clones, 80% to 90% seen once. Sample: peripheral blood. Receptor source: a woman aged 40 to 50 with acute or convalescent COVID-19.

This sequence joins TRBV6-5 and TRBJ2-5; TRBD1 might be the D (6 bases). V lost 7 bases and J 4 bases, leaving 16 bases between the germline ends. CDR1 and CDR2 from the germline V gene are MNHEY and SVGAGI. The CDR3 contains 14 residues. CDR3 nucleotides: TGTGCCAGCACAGGGGAAAGAGGCTCAGAGACCCAGTACTTC. It codes for CASTGERGSETQYF.

The V gene is TRBV10-3, the J gene TRBJ2-6, with 12 bases identical to TRBD1. Germline-derived CDR1 and CDR2 are ENHRY and SYGVKD. The length of the CDR3 is 20 residues. V lost 2 bases and J lost 4; bases outside the gene matches: 12. The DNA for the CDR3 is TGTGCCATCAGTGAGCCACTCCGGGACAGGGGGCTTCAAGGGGCCAACGTCCTGACTTTC. Translating it yields CAISEPLRDRGLQGANVLTF.

This chain's CDR3 is CASSAGVKTQYF. CDR3 nucleotides: TGTGCCAGCAGTGCAGGGGTAAAGACCCAGTACTTC. The V gene is TRBV28, the J gene TRBJ2-5; maybe TRBD1 (6 bases). V was shortened by 5 bases and J by 6 bases, with 10 bases between the two germline ends. The CDR3 is 12 amino acids. Germline CDR1 MDHEN, CDR2 SYDVKM.

The chain employs TRBV29-1 and TRBJ2-1; D call uncertain. V was clipped by 0 bases and J by 0 bases, with 6 bases between them. This CDR3 contains 14 residues. In germline, CDR1 is SQVTM, CDR2 ANQGSEA. CDR3: CSVEEVSSYNEQFF. CDR3 DNA: TGCAGCGTTGAAGAGGTGAGCTCCTACAATGAGCAGTTCTTC.

The table lists this clone with a few counts. The J gene is TRBJ1-5, the V gene TRBV2; no definite D call. Germline V lookup: CDR1 SNHLY, CDR2 FYNNEI. CDR3 length: 15 amino acids. V lost 4 bases to trimming and J lost 0 bases, with 10 bases between them. CDR3 DNA: TGTGCCAGCAGTGGCTCCAGGTATAGCAATCAGCCCCAGCATTTT. It yields the protein CASSGSRYSNQPQHF.

The chain carries TRBV2 and TRBJ2-2; D may be TRBD1 (5 bases). The CDR3 spans 15 residues. The V gene's germline CDR1 is SNHLY and CDR2 FYNNEI. V gave up 5 bases and J gave up 0 bases, with 10 bases separating them. CDR3 DNA sequence: TGTGCCAGCAGTAGACAGAATACGAACACCGGGGAGCTGTTTTTT. Protein product: CASSRQNTNTGELFF.

The count of this clone is one. The chain employs TRBV7-3 and TRBJ2-5, with 7 nucleotides matching TRBD2. The CDR3 consists of 15 residues. The germline V gene encodes CDR1 SGHTA and CDR2 FQGTGA. V lost 1 base, J lost 5 bases, and 7 bases stayed unmatched. The CDR3 here is CASSLKGYGGETQYF. The CDR3 region has the DNA TGTGCCAGCAGCTTAAAAGGCTACGGGGGGGAGACCCAGTACTTC. Based on the CDR3 plus reference TRBV7-3 and TRBJ2-5, the full variable domain is GAGVSQTPSNKVTEKGKYVELRCDPISGHTALYWYRQSLGQGPEFLIYFQGTGAADDSGLPNDRFFAVRPEGSVSTLKIQRTERGDSAVYLCASSLKGYGGETQYFGPGTRLLVL.

The chain has TRBV3-1 (or the pseudogene TRBV3-2) and TRBJ2-7; 10 nucleotides agree with TRBD1. Per the germline V gene, CDR1 is LGHDT and CDR2 is YNNKEL (reference sequence). J gave up 3 bases and V 4 bases, and 12 bases lay outside the gene matches. The CDR3 loop spans 17 amino acids. In DNA form, the CDR3 reads TGTGCCAGCAGCCTCAACCCTGCCGGGACAGGGGACTACGAGCAGTACTTC. This gives the protein CASSLNPAGTGDYEQYF.

The chain recombines TRBV5-1 with TRBJ2-1; D is unclear. The CDR3 loop spans 13 amino acids. V lost 0 bases and J 5 bases, leaving 6 bases between the germline ends. Germline assignment: CDR1 SGHRS and CDR2 YFSETQ. The CDR3 region has the DNA TGCGCCAGCAGCTTGGGACTCAACAATGAGCAGTTCTTC. This translates into CASSLGLNNEQFF. Supplemented by reference TRBV5-1 and TRBJ2-1, the full variable domain reads KAGVTQTPRYLIKTRGQQVTLSCSPISGHRSVSWYQQTPGQGLQFLFEYFSETQRNKGNFPGRFSGRQFSNSRSEMNVSTLELGDSALYLCASSLGLNNEQFFGPGTRLTVL.

V and J are TRBV5-1 and TRBJ2-7, with 12 positions matching TRBD2. The CDR3 is 16 amino acids. Germline-derived CDR1 and CDR2 are SGHRS and YFSETQ. J gave up 3 bases and V 2 bases, and 6 bases lay outside the gene matches. The CDR3 loop is CASSFTTSGGFYEQYF. The CDR3 DNA follows: TGCGCCAGCAGCTTTACCACTAGCGGGGGGTTCTACGAGCAGTACTTC.

The rearrangement uses TRBV18 and TRBJ1-1; the D gene is possibly TRBD1 (6 bases). The CDR3 sequence is 14 residues long. Per germline, CDR1 KGHSH and CDR2 LQKENI. V lost 3 bases and J lost 2, with 10 bases in between. This chain's CDR3 is CASSPEGVNTEAFF. The CDR3 bases are TGTGCCAGCTCACCTGAGGGGGTAAACACTGAAGCTTTCTTT.

The genes are TRBV5-6 and TRBJ1-5; D might be TRBD1 (6 bases). The CDR3 is 14 amino acids. Germline V CDR1 and CDR2: SGHDT, YYEEEE. V lost 4 bases and J 6 bases, leaving 14 bases between the germline ends. The DNA of the CDR3 is TGTGCCAGCAGCCCATCGACAGGATTTCAGCCCCAGCATTTT. Protein: CASSPSTGFQPQHF.

V usage is TRBV12-3 or TRBV12-4 and J usage is TRBJ2-7, with TRBD2 matching over 7 bases. This CDR3 contains 13 residues. V was pared by 4 bases and J by 2 bases, with 2 bases of the junction left unmatched. The CDR3 is CASSSGLAYEQYF. For the CDR3, the DNA is TGTGCCAGCAGTTCTGGACTAGCCTACGAGCAGTACTTC.

J is TRBJ2-2 and V is TRBV5-1; D unclear. Trimming shortened V by 1 base and J by 0 bases, and 7 bases separated the two germline ends. From germline, CDR1 is SGHRS and CDR2 YFSETQ. The CDR3 length is 15 residues. CDR3 bases: TGCGCCAGCAGCTTGACAGCTACGAACACCGGGGAGCTGTTTTTT. It encodes CASSLTATNTGELFF.

The genes are TRBV28 and TRBJ1-5; D uncertain. CDR1 MDHEN and CDR2 SYDVKM come from the germline V gene. Trimming shortened V by 4 bases and J by 6 bases, and 13 bases separated the two germline ends. This CDR3 has 14 residues. CDR3 region: CASSSYFPGQPQHF. CDR3 bases: TGTGCCAGCAGTTCATACTTCCCAGGTCAGCCCCAGCATTTT.

The chain is built from TRBV30 and TRBJ1-2, with TRBD1 as a possible D gene (5 bases). Between the trimmed V and J ends, which lost 7 bases and 3 bases, there was a span of 21 bases. The CDR3 contains 15 residues. Per germline, CDR1 GTSNPN and CDR2 SVGIG (reference sequence). The DNA of the CDR3 is TGTGCCTCAAGAAGGGGAACAGAGATCTACTATGGCTACACCTTC. Residues: CASRRGTEIYYGYTF. The entire variable domain, with the rest obtained from reference TRBV30 and TRBJ1-2, is as follows: SQTIHQWPATLVQPVGSPLSLECTVEGTSNPNLYWYRQAAGRGLQLLFYSVGIGQISSEVPQNLSASRPQDRQFILSSKKLLLSDSGFYLCASRRGTEIYYGYTFGSGTRLTVV.

DNA for the CDR3: TGTGCCAGCAGTCACAAGAACACCGGGGAGCTGTTTTTT. It specifies CASSHKNTGELFF. V and J are TRBV12-3 or TRBV12-4 and TRBJ2-2, with D unresolved. V lost 5 bases, J lost 1 base, and 5 bases lay in between. This CDR3 contains 13 residues.

The rearrangement links TRBV5-1 to TRBJ2-2, with D tentatively TRBD2 (5 bases). V lost 8 bases to trimming and J lost 0 bases, with 23 bases between them. This CDR3 is built from 18 residues. CDR1 is SGHRS, CDR2 YFSETQ, per germline. The chain's CDR3 is CASTISRGRGSNTGELFF. CDR3 bases: TGCGCCAGTACAATATCCCGAGGCCGGGGATCGAACACCGGGGAGCTGTTTTTT.

This sequence joins TRBV6-1 and TRBJ1-2; D is perhaps TRBD1 (5 bases). Per the germline V gene, CDR1 is MNHNS and CDR2 is SASEGT. V was shortened by 3 bases and J by 8 bases, with 19 bases between the two germline ends. The CDR3 has 15 amino acids. CDR3 nucleotide sequence: TGTGCCAGCAGTGACCCCTGGGACTCAAGTCTAGGCTACACCTTC. This codes for CASSDPWDSSLGYTF.

This chain joins TRBV9 and TRBJ2-7, with TRBD2 identical over 8 bases. The V and J ends lost 0 bases and 3 bases, in that order; junction bases with no gene match: 5. The CDR3 has 15 amino acids. From germline, CDR1 is SGDLS and CDR2 YYNGEE. CDR3 region: CASSVGPSGGYEQYF. As DNA, the CDR3 is TGTGCCAGCAGCGTAGGGCCCAGCGGGGGCTACGAGCAGTACTTC.

The chain carries TRBV7-2 and TRBJ2-5, with 9 positions matching TRBD2. The CDR3 is 15 amino acids. The germline V gene has CDR1 SGHTA and CDR2 FQGNSA. Germline trimming cut 8 bases from V and 5 bases from J; bases unmatched to any gene: 12. The CDR3 sequence: CASRGSAGGGETQYF. CDR3 DNA: TGTGCCAGCCGGGGGAGCGCGGGAGGGGGGGAGACCCAGTACTTC.

The V call is TRBV9, the J call TRBJ1-1; no firm D call. The CDR3 is 15 amino acids. The ends were cut back, 3 bases at V and 0 bases at J, with 12 bases in the middle. Per germline, CDR1 SGDLS and CDR2 YYNGEE. This CDR3 is CASSETTAMNTEAFF. CDR3 DNA sequence: TGTGCCAGCAGCGAGACCACAGCCATGAACACTGAAGCTTTCTTT.

V usage is TRBV2 and J usage is TRBJ1-4, with a weak D call TRBD1 (6 bases). Germline lookup yields CDR1 SNHLY and CDR2 FYNNEI. The CDR3 spans 12 residues. Trimming took 7 bases from V and 4 from J, leaving 7 bases between them. The CDR3 nucleotides read TGTGCCAGCAAACAGGGTAATGAAAAACTGTTTTTT. Residues: CASKQGNEKLFF.

J is TRBJ1-3 and V is TRBV4-1; D uncertain. Germline loops: CDR1 MGHRA, CDR2 YSYEKL. With 0 bases removed from V and 3 bases from J, the gap between germline ends came to 6 bases. The CDR3 runs to 14 residues. The CDR3 DNA sequence: TGCGCCAGCAGCCAAGATCTCGGTGGAAACACCATATATTTT. Translated, it gives CASSQDLGGNTIYF.

V and J are TRBV24-1 and TRBJ2-2; TRBD1 agrees at 7 bases. CDR3 size: 15 residues. CDR1 is KGHDR, CDR2 SFDVKD, per germline. J was trimmed by 0 bases and V by 3 bases; bases with no gene match: 0. CDR3 bases: TGTGCCACCAGTGATACAGGGGCGAACACCGGGGAGCTGTTTTTT. Amino acids: CATSDTGANTGELFF.

The gene calls are TRBV6-2 or TRBV6-3 and TRBJ2-1; 8 nucleotides line up with TRBD2. V gave up 0 bases and J gave up 8 bases; unmatched junction bases: 9. The germline CDR1 and CDR2 sequences are MNHEY and SVGEGT. This CDR3 region has 16 residues. The CDR3 DNA reads as TGTGCCAGCAGTTACTCGATGGCGGGAGGTCTGGATGAGCAGTTCTTC. Translation: CASSYSMAGGLDEQFF.

V usage is TRBV10-3 and J usage is TRBJ1-3, with 7 bases aligning to TRBD1. J was trimmed by 6 bases and V by 10 bases; bases with no gene match: 12. Looked up from germline, CDR1 is ENHRY and CDR2 is SYGVKD. The CDR3 sequence is 14 residues long. The CDR3 sequence is CATQPHTGANTIYF. CDR3 nucleotide sequence: TGTGCCACCCAACCCCACACAGGGGCAAACACCATATATTTT.

The chain combines TRBV5-6 with TRBJ2-5; tentatively, D is TRBD1 (6 bases). V gave up 6 bases and J gave up 5 bases, with 14 bases separating them. CDR3 size: 13 residues. Germline CDR1 and CDR2: SGHDT and YYEEEE. The CDR3: CASTLTGRETQYF. The CDR3 nucleotides read TGTGCCAGCACCCTGACAGGAAGGGAGACCCAGTACTTC.

The V gene is TRBV10-3, the J gene TRBJ1-6, with D unclear. This CDR3 is built from 15 residues. Germline-derived CDR1 and CDR2 are ENHRY and SYGVKD. V shed 0 bases and J shed 4 bases, with 7 bases lying between them. The CDR3 sequence: CAISESGGYNSPLHF. DNA of the CDR3: TGTGCCATCAGTGAGTCTGGCGGTTATAATTCACCCCTCCACTTT.